The clone carrying this T cell receptor (beta chain) was found many times. CDR1 MDHEN and CDR2 SYDVKM come from the germline V gene. The ends lost 7 bases at V and 1 base at J; junction bases unmatched: 3. The CDR3 runs to 13 residues. This sample stems from a study of T cells in Graves' hyperthyroidism and ophthalmopathy. On the study more broadly: Staff took peripheral blood when the initial diagnosis was made, before any treatment began.

TCR beta CDR3 regions were amplified from RNA. First-round RT-PCR with HTBI primers amplified the TCR CDR3 region. MiXCR was run by TCRdb on the multiplex PCR reads, yielding one entry per CDR3 protein. The sample lists around 610,000 distinct CDR3 sequences, over 12% seen once, with about 4.5% in the top ten. Duration under 3 months, a NOSPECS grade of at least 4, and a Clinical Activity Score of at least 3 characterized the ophthalmopathy patients. Sequenced: blood. This sequence originates from a woman in her thirties or forties with Graves' ophthalmopathy. The gene calls are TRBV28 and TRBJ1-1; 7 bases match TRBD1. The CDR3 nucleotides read TGTGCCAGCATGGGGACAGAGAACACTGAAGCTTTCTTT. It codes for CASMGTENTEAFF.